Listed here is a single TCR beta chain. This sample was taken from a study of sequential checkpoint blockade in melanoma. TCRdb's copy holds only in-frame clones and misses some; the assay was immunoSEQ multiplex PCR. The sample includes about 12,000 clones, less than 70% seen only once; the top ten take 22%. Treatment here: randomized to nivolumab then ipilimumab (arm A) or the reverse (arm B). None of the patients previously received DNA-damaging chemotherapy. With V trimmed by 5 bases and J by 4 bases, 5 bases remained unmatched. Germline-derived CDR1 and CDR2 are SGHVS and FQNEAQ. The CDR3 runs to 15 residues.

Material: CD8+ T cells sorted from blood (inferred from file names), obtained from a patient given nivolumab and ipilimumab in sequence. The source of this sequence is a human donor with melanoma. The chain links TRBV7-8 to TRBJ2-2, with TRBD1 matching over 9 bases. CDR3 bases: TGTGCCAGCAGCCTACAGGGGGCGAGCACCGGGGAGCTGTTTTTT. Protein sequence: CASSLQGASTGELFF.